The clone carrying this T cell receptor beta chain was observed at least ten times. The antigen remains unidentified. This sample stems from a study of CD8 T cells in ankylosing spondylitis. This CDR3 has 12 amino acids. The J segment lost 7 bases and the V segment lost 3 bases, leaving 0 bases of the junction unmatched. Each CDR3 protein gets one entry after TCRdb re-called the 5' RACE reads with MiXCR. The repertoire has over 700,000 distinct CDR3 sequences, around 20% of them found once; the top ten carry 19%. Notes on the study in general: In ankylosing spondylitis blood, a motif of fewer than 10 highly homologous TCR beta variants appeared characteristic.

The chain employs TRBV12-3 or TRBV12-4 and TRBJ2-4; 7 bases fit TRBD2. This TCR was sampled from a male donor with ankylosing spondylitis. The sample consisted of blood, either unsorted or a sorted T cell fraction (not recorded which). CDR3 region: CASSFGGNIQYF. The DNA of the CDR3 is TGTGCCAGCAGTTTCGGGGGGAACATTCAGTACTTC.